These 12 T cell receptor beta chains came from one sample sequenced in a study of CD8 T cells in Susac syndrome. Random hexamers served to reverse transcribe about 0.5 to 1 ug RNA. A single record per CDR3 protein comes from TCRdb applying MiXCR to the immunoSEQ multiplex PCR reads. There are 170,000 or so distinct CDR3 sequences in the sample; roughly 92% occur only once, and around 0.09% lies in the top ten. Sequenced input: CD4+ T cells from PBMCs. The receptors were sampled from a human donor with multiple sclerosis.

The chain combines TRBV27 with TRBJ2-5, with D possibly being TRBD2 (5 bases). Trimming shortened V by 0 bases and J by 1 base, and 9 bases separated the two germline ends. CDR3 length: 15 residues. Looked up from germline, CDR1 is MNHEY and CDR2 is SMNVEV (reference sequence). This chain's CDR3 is CASSLSRGSQETQYF. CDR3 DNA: TGTGCCAGCAGTTTATCTCGGGGAAGCCAAGAGACCCAGTACTTC.

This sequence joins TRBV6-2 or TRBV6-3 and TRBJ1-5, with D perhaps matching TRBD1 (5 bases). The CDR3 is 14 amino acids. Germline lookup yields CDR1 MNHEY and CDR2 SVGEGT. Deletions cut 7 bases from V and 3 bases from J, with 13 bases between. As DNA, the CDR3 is TGTGCCAGCACTTCAGGGAATTACAATCAGCCCCAGCATTTT. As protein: CASTSGNYNQPQHF.

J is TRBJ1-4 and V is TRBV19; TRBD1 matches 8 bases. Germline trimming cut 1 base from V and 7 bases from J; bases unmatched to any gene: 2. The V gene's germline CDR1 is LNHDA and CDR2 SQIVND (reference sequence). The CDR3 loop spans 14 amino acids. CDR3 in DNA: TGTGCCAGTAGTATAGGGACAGGGCCTGAAAAACTGTTTTTT. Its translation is CASSIGTGPEKLFF.

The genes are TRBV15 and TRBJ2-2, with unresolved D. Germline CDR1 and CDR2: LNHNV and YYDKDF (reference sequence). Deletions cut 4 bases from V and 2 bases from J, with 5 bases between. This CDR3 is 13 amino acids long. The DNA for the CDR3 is TGTGCCACCAGCACCCGTAACACCGGGGAGCTGTTTTTT. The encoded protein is CATSTRNTGELFF.

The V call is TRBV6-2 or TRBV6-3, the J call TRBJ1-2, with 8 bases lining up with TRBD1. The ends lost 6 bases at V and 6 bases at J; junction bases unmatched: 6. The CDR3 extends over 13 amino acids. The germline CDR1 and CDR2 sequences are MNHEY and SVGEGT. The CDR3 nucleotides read TGTGCCAGCAGCCGCTCAGGGGGCGATGGCTACACCTTC. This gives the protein CASSRSGGDGYTF.

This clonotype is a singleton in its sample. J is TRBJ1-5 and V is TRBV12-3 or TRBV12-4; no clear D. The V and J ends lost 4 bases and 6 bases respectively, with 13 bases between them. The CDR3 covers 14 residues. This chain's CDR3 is CASSSVAMAQPQHF. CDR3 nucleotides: TGTGCCAGCAGTTCCGTTGCGATGGCTCAGCCCCAGCATTTT.

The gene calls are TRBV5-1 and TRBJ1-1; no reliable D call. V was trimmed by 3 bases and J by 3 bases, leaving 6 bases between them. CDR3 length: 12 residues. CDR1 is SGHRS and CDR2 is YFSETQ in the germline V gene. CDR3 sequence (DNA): TGCGCCAGCAGCTCCCCGGACACTGAAGCTTTCTTT. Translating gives CASSSPDTEAFF.

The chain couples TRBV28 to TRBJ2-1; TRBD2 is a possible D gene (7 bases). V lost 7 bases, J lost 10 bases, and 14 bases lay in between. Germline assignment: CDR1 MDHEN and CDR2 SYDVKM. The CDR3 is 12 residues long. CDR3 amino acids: CASMRGGEEQFF. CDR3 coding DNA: TGTGCCAGCATGAGGGGGGGAGAGGAGCAGTTCTTC.

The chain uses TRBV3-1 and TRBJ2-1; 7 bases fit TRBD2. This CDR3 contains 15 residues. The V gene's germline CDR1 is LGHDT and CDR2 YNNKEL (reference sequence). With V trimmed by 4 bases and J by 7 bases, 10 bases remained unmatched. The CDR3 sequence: CASSLLSGEQNEQFF. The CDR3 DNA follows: TGTGCCAGCAGCCTGCTGAGCGGGGAACAGAATGAGCAGTTCTTC.

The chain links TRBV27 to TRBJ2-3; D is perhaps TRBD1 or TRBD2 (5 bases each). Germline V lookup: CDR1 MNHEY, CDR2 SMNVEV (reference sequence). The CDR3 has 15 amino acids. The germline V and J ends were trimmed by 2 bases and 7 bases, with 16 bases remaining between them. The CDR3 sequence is CASSLNRGRENTQYF. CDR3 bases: TGTGCCAGCAGTTTAAACCGGGGCAGGGAGAATACGCAGTATTTT.

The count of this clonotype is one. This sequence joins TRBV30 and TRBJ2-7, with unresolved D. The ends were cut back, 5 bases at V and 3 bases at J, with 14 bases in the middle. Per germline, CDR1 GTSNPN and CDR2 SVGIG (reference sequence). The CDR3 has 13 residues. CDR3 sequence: CAWGRGPSYEQYF. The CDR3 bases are TGTGCCTGGGGTCGCGGTCCGAGCTACGAGCAGTACTTC.

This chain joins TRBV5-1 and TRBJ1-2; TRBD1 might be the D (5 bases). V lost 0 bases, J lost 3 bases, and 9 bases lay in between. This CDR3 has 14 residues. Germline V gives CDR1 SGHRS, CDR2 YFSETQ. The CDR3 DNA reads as TGCGCCAGCAGCTTGGCTCTGGGGGACTATGGCTACACCTTC. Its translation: CASSLALGDYGYTF.